The 26 T cell receptor beta chains listed next were all sequenced from one sample in a study of shared clonotypes between healthy human individuals. Naive CD8 cells lacked CD45RO and underwent positive selection for CCR7, leaving out terminally differentiated effector memory CD45RA+ cells. Here immunoSEQ multiplex PCR was the method, and the copy in TCRdb shows in-frame clones only, minus some. The sample holds just over 2,000,000 clones, roughly 94% seen once. Sequencing was carried out using naive CD8+ T cells sorted from blood. The receptors stem from a young man in good health.

This clone was picked up one time. The chain joins TRBV7-9 to TRBJ2-7; the D is unclear. CDR1 and CDR2 from the germline V gene are SEHNR and FQNEAQ (reference sequence). This CDR3 contains 13 residues. Trimming pared 4 bases from V and 3 bases from J, leaving 10 bases between. In nucleotides, the CDR3 is TGTGCCAGCAGCTACTCCGCGGACTACGAGCAGTACTTC. Protein: CASSYSADYEQYF.

The chain employs TRBV25-1 and TRBJ2-3; D is possibly TRBD2 (5 bases). The length of the CDR3 is 15 residues. Germline V CDR1 and CDR2: MGHDK, SYGVNS. Trimming left V 5 bases short and J 2 bases short, with 14 bases between. The CDR3, as DNA: TGTGCCAGCAGTTCTTCCGGGAAGTACACAGATACGCAGTATTTT. It specifies CASSSSGKYTDTQYF.

The V gene is TRBV15, the J gene TRBJ2-3; 8 nucleotides match TRBD2. The CDR3 is 18 residues long. The trim removed 3 bases at V and 2 bases at J, leaving 13 bases unmatched. The germline CDR1 and CDR2 sequences are LNHNV and YYDKDF (reference sequence). CDR3 sequence: CATSSVIAGRLFTDTQYF. CDR3 coding DNA: TGTGCCACCAGCAGCGTGATAGCGGGAAGGCTTTTCACAGATACGCAGTATTTT.

CDR3 nucleotides: TGTGCCAGCAGTTACTCGTATGGGGAGAGCTACAATGAGCAGTTCTTC. This encodes CASSYSYGESYNEQFF. The chain combines TRBV6-5 with TRBJ2-1; tentatively, D is TRBD2 (5 bases). CDR1 and CDR2 from the germline V gene are MNHEY and SVGAGI. Trimming left V 0 bases short and J 3 bases short, with 12 bases between. The CDR3 extends over 16 amino acids.

This chain links TRBV5-3 with TRBJ2-1; D is ambiguous. TRBV5-3 is designated an ORF whose function remains uncertain. The V end was cut by 0 bases, the J end by 7 bases, with 14 bases between. CDR3 size: 15 residues. In DNA form, the CDR3 reads TGTGCCAGAAGCTTGGTTGCGAGAGACGATAATGAGCAGTTCTTC. It is translated as CARSLVARDDNEQFF.

V gene TRBV30 combines with J gene TRBJ2-2, with 7 bases matching TRBD1. Germline CDR1 and CDR2: GTSNPN and SVGIG (reference sequence). Germline trimming cut 3 bases from V and 5 bases from J; bases unmatched to any gene: 12. The CDR3 has 16 residues. The CDR3 DNA reads TGTGCCTGGAGCGTATTACAGGGGCGCGGAACCGGGGAGCTGTTTTTT. This translates into CAWSVLQGRGTGELFF.

A single count supports this clone. The chain employs TRBV18 and TRBJ2-1, with D hard to call. V was clipped by 0 bases and J by 2 bases, with 8 bases between them. The CDR3 is made up of 15 amino acids. Germline-derived CDR1 and CDR2 are KGHSH and LQKENI. CDR3 region: CASSPPGATYNEQFF. The CDR3, as DNA: TGTGCCAGCTCACCACCGGGCGCGACCTACAATGAGCAGTTCTTC.

The V call is TRBV7-6, the J call TRBJ2-5; D unresolved. Germline-derived CDR1 and CDR2 are SGHVS and FNYEAQ. This CDR3 has 15 amino acids. The ends were cut back, 1 base at V and 5 bases at J, with 14 bases in the middle. CDR3 bases: TGTGCCAGCAGCTTAGAGGTTGCTAGGTCGGAGACCCAGTACTTC. Amino acid sequence: CASSLEVARSETQYF.

The V and J genes are TRBV28 and TRBJ2-3; D is uncertain. This CDR3 comprises 13 residues. Looked up from germline, CDR1 is MDHEN and CDR2 is SYDVKM. Trimming took off 1 base at V and 6 bases at J, with 8 bases between the two ends. CDR3 sequence: CASSLFPKDTQYF. In DNA, the CDR3 is TGTGCCAGCAGTTTATTTCCCAAGGATACGCAGTATTTT. Looking up the rest from reference TRBV28 and TRBJ2-3 gives the full variable domain: DVKVTQSSRYLVKRTGEKVFLECVQDMDHENMFWYRQDPGLGLRLIYFSYDVKMKEKGDIPEGYSVSREKKERFSLILESASTNQTSMYLCASSLFPKDTQYFGPGTRLTVL.

V and J are TRBV5-5 and TRBJ2-7; possible D gene TRBD2, 5 bases. Germline V gives CDR1 SGHKS, CDR2 YYEKEE (reference sequence). Trimming removed 0 bases from V and 0 bases from J, with 7 bases in between. This CDR3 contains 14 residues. The CDR3 coding sequence is TGTGCCAGCAGCTTGGAGAGGGCCTCCTACGAGCAGTACTTC. Translation gives CASSLERASYEQYF.

The V gene is TRBV21-1, the J gene TRBJ1-2; TRBD1 is taken as the D call from the table, unchecked against the DNA. TRBV21-1 is a listed pseudogene. The CDR3 is made up of 15 amino acids. CDR3 sequence (DNA): TGTGCCAGCAGCACGAGACAGGGTTCTTACTATGGCTACACCTTC. This codes for CASSTRQGSYYGYTF.

In its sample, this clone was seen once. Other DNA sequences from this sample encode an identical CDR3 as well. The V and J genes are TRBV7-9 and TRBJ2-7; 9 bases agree with TRBD1. There are 15 residues in the CDR3. CDR1 SEHNR and CDR2 FQNEAQ come from the germline V gene (reference sequence). The V segment lost 4 bases and the J segment 1 base; nucleotides outside the gene matches: 5. As DNA, the CDR3 is TGTGCCAGCAGCTCGGGACAGGGACCTTCCTACGAGCAGTACTTC. Translating gives CASSSGQGPSYEQYF.

The V gene is TRBV4-3, the J gene TRBJ2-7; the D call may be TRBD1 or TRBD2 (5 bases each). Trimming shortened V by 0 bases and J by 2 bases, and 14 bases separated the two germline ends. This CDR3 comprises 16 residues. Germline V CDR1 and CDR2: LGHNA, YSLEER. CDR3 in amino acids: CASSQDLRDGPYEQYF. CDR3 DNA: TGCGCCAGCAGCCAAGACTTACGGGACGGACCCTACGAGCAGTACTTC.

The V gene is TRBV27, the J gene TRBJ2-7; maybe TRBD1 (6 bases). Germline lookup yields CDR1 MNHEY and CDR2 SMNVEV (reference sequence). Trimming cost V 2 bases and J 3 bases, with 11 bases left between them. CDR3 length: 14 amino acids. CDR3 coding DNA: TGTGCCAGCAGTTTAACCTCAGGGGTCTACGAGCAGTACTTC. Its translation: CASSLTSGVYEQYF.

CDR3 residues: CASSEPPSWEQAYQETQYF. In DNA, the CDR3 is TGTGCCAGCAGTGAACCCCCCTCTTGGGAGCAAGCGTACCAAGAGACCCAGTACTTC. The chain uses TRBV2 and TRBJ2-5; D might be TRBD2 (5 bases). Looked up from germline, CDR1 is SNHLY and CDR2 is FYNNEI. The CDR3 has 19 amino acids. V dropped 2 bases and J dropped 0 bases, with 22 bases sitting between them.

This clone showed up just once. The identical CDR3 is also encoded by other nucleotide sequences in the sample. The chain joins TRBV4-1 to TRBJ2-2; D is ambiguous. The CDR3 runs 13 residues. Trimming cost V 0 bases and J 2 bases, with 1 base left between them. Looked up from germline, CDR1 is MGHRA and CDR2 is YSYEKL. CDR3 loop: CASSQENTGELFF. The CDR3 DNA sequence: TGCGCCAGCAGCCAAGAAAACACCGGGGAGCTGTTTTTT.

The chain combines TRBV5-6 with TRBJ1-1; D uncertain. V dropped 0 bases and J dropped 4 bases, with 10 bases sitting between them. Germline V lookup: CDR1 SGHDT, CDR2 YYEEEE. The CDR3 has 14 residues. The CDR3 DNA follows: TGTGCCAGCAGCTTGGGCGGCGTTCTCACTGAAGCTTTCTTT. Its protein product is CASSLGGVLTEAFF.

This clone appeared a single time. The chain couples TRBV6-5 to TRBJ2-7; 8 bases line up with TRBD2. The CDR3 has 14 residues. Trimming at V came to 2 bases and at J to 2 bases, leaving 2 bases not matched to a gene. The germline V gene has CDR1 MNHEY and CDR2 SVGAGI. CDR3 region: CASSYAAGAYEQYF. DNA of the CDR3: TGTGCCAGCAGTTACGCAGCGGGGGCCTACGAGCAGTACTTC.

The chain carries TRBV11-3 and TRBJ2-3; TRBD2 agrees at 14 bases. The germline V gene encodes CDR1 SGHNT and CDR2 YENEEA. V lost 8 bases to trimming and J lost 5 bases; unmatched junction nucleotides: 18. The CDR3 sequence is 19 residues long. The CDR3 DNA follows: TGTGCCAGCTCAATGACCCCCCCCGGGACTAGCGGGAGTCTAGATACGCAGTATTTT. Protein product: CASSMTPPGTSGSLDTQYF.

The rearrangement links TRBV6-1 to TRBJ1-3; no firm D call. CDR1 is MNHNS and CDR2 is SASEGT in the germline V gene. Deletions cut 3 bases from V and 0 bases from J, with 6 bases between. The CDR3 consists of 14 residues. The CDR3 sequence: CASSEPSSGNTIYF. In DNA, the CDR3 is TGTGCCAGCAGTGAGCCGAGCTCTGGAAACACCATATATTTT.

The chain joins TRBV4-3 to TRBJ2-3; tentatively, D is TRBD1 (5 bases). Germline CDR1 and CDR2: LGHNA and YSLEER. Trimming cost V 4 bases and J 8 bases, with 28 bases left between them. The CDR3 has 18 residues. CDR3 DNA: TGCGCCAGCAGCCTACATCAGGGTCTATGGACCCGACAAGGTACGCAGTATTTT. Residues: CASSLHQGLWTRQGTQYF.

This clone turned up a few times. The rearrangement links TRBV6-5 to TRBJ1-2, with D maybe TRBD1 (5 bases). V gave up 0 bases and J gave up 8 bases, with 19 bases separating them. This CDR3 comprises 16 residues. From germline, CDR1 is MNHEY and CDR2 SVGAGI. As DNA, the CDR3 is TGTGCCAGCAGTTACTCGAAGGTCGGGGACGCAAGGGGCTACACCTTC. Translated, it gives CASSYSKVGDARGYTF.

The CDR3 DNA reads TGCGCCAGCAGCCAGGGCCCGAACACTGAAGCTTTCTTT. It codes for CASSQGPNTEAFF. This sequence joins TRBV4-3 and TRBJ1-1; no firm D call. Per germline, CDR1 LGHNA and CDR2 YSLEER. The CDR3 sequence is 13 residues long. The V end was cut by 3 bases, the J end by 1 base, with 6 bases between.

This clone was counted only a few times. This rearrangement joins TRBV2 to TRBJ2-7, with D unclear. Germline values: CDR1 SNHLY, CDR2 FYNNEI. V lost 8 bases, J lost 4 bases, and 6 bases lay in between. This CDR3 spans 10 amino acids. CDR3 protein: CASAGYEQYF. CDR3 nucleotide sequence: TGTGCCAGCGCCGGGTACGAGCAGTACTTC. Looking up the rest from reference TRBV2 and TRBJ2-7 gives the full variable domain: EPEVTQTPSHQVTQMGQEVILRCVPISNHLYFYWYRQILGQKVEFLVSFYNNEISEKSEIFDDQFSVERPDGSNFTLKIRSTKLEDSAMYFCASAGYEQYFGPGTRLTVT.

The chain recombines TRBV28 with TRBJ1-2; weak D call: TRBD1 (5 bases). The V gene's germline CDR1 is MDHEN and CDR2 SYDVKM. The CDR3 loop spans 15 amino acids. V was clipped by 7 bases and J by 4 bases, with 19 bases between them. The DNA for the CDR3 is TGTGCCAGCACTCCCGTCCCCGGGACCCCCTATGGCTACACCTTC. Amino acid sequence: CASTPVPGTPYGYTF.

The V call is TRBV7-9, the J call TRBJ2-5; 8 positions match TRBD1. The CDR3 runs 15 residues. Germline CDR1 reads SEHNR; CDR2 reads FQNEAQ (reference sequence). Unmatched junction bases numbered 5, after V lost 2 bases and J lost 3 bases. In DNA, the CDR3 is TGTGCCAGCAGCTTAAAGACAGGGGTCAAAGAGACCCAGTACTTC. Translating gives CASSLKTGVKETQYF.